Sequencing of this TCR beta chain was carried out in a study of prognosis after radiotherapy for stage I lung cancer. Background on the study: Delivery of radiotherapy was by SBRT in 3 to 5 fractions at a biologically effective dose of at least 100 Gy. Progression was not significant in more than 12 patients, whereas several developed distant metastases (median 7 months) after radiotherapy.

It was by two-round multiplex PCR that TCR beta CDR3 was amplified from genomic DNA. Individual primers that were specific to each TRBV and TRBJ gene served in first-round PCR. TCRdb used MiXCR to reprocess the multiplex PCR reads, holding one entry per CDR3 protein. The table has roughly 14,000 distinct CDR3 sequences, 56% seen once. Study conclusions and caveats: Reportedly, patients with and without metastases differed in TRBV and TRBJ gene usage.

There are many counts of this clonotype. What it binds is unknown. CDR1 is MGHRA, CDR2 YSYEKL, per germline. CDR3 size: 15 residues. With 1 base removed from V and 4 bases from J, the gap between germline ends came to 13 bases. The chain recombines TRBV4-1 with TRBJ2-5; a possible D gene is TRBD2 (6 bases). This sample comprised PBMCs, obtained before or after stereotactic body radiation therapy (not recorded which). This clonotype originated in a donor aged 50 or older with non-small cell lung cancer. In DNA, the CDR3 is TGCGCCAGCAGCCAAGTCCCCGGGGGAGGAGAGACCCAGTACTTC. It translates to CASSQVPGGGETQYF.